This is a list of T cell receptor beta chains from one sample in a study of blood T cells in healthy people across ages. TCRdb itself ran the 5' RACE reads through MiXCR, one entry per CDR3 protein. The sample has fewer than 2,000,000 distinct CDR3 sequences, roughly two fifths seen once. Sequencing was carried out using blood. The receptors were sampled from a human donor in good health. The CDR3 runs from the conserved cysteine through the conserved F or W. The D gene is left open where the match is weak. Some rows mark clone size as missing; the rest say once, few, many or name a class of expanded clone.

D gene	J gene	clone size	V gene	CDR3 protein	CDR3 DNA
NA	TRBJ1-2	NA	TRBV4-1	CASSQALTPNYGYTF	TGCGCCAGCAGCCAAGCCTTGACACCTAACTATGGCTACACCTTC
TRBD1	TRBJ1-2	NA	TRBV12-3/TRBV12-4	CASSRPNRGPNGYTF	TGTGCCAGCAGCCGACCAAACAGGGGGCCCAATGGCTACACCTTC
TRBD1	TRBJ1-2	NA	TRBV2	CASSGQEFYGYTF	TGTGCCAGCTCCGGACAGGAGTTCTATGGCTACACCTTC
NA	TRBJ1-2	few	TRBV28	CASSFLVRDVNYGYTF	TGTGCCAGCAGTTTCTTAGTCCGGGATGTTAACTATGGCTACACCTTC
NA	TRBJ2-3	NA	TRBV5-8	CASTLGRADTQYF	TGTGCCAGCACCCTAGGGCGGGCGGATACGCAGTATTTT
NA	TRBJ2-3	few	TRBV20-1	CSAKGDTQYF	TGCAGTGCAAAGGGGGATACGCAGTATTTT
TRBD2	TRBJ2-5	NA	TRBV4-3	CASSQEAFSGGEMTQYF	TGCGCCAGCAGCCAAGAAGCATTCAGCGGGGGGGAGATGACCCAGTACTTC
NA	TRBJ1-5	NA	TRBV3-1	CASSQVRDSNQPQHF	TGTGCCAGCAGCCAAGTTCGGGACAGCAATCAGCCCCAGCATTTT
NA	TRBJ2-4	few	TRBV12-3/TRBV12-4	CASSFLENKNIQYF	TGTGCCAGCAGTTTTCTGGAAAACAAAAACATTCAGTACTTC
NA	TRBJ2-7	NA	TRBV5-1	CASSLGMTSGEQYF	TGCGCCAGCAGCTTGGGTATGACGAGCGGCGAGCAGTACTTC
TRBD2	TRBJ2-7	many	TRBV29-1	CSVEDGGAYEQYF	TGCAGCGTTGAAGATGGGGGGGCCTACGAGCAGTACTTC
TRBD2	TRBJ2-1	NA	TRBV6-5	CASSFGTSGGFHEQFF	TGTGCCAGCAGTTTTGGGACTAGCGGGGGATTTCATGAGCAGTTCTTC
TRBD1	TRBJ2-7	NA	TRBV5-1	CASSLGWDSSYEQYF	TGCGCCAGCAGCTTGGGTTGGGACAGCTCCTACGAGCAGTACTTC
NA	TRBJ1-6	NA	TRBV2	CASSTEGQSPLHF	TGTGCCAGCAGTACGGAGGGTCAATCACCCCTCCACTTT
NA	TRBJ2-4	NA	TRBV7-2	CASSLLRYNEQYF	TGTGCCAGCAGCTTATTAAGGTACAATGAGCAGTACTTC
NA	TRBJ2-7	few	TRBV28	CASSLSSSEQYF	TGTGCCAGCAGTTTGTCCAGCAGCGAGCAGTACTTC
NA	TRBJ1-4	NA	TRBV10-3	CAISPTGRTNEKLFF	TGTGCCATCAGCCCTACAGGAAGAACTAATGAAAAACTGTTTTTT
NA	TRBJ1-2	NA	TRBV7-8	CASSFSEGPGGYTF	TGTGCCAGCAGCTTCAGCGAGGGGCCAGGGGGCTACACCTTC
NA	TRBJ1-2	NA	TRBV20-1	CSASPRSGADGGYTF	TGCAGTGCTAGCCCACGGTCGGGGGCGGACGGTGGCTACACCTTC
TRBD1	TRBJ1-1	few	TRBV10-3	CAIEWTGPWNTEAFF	TGTGCCATCGAATGGACAGGCCCGTGGAACACTGAAGCTTTCTTT
NA	TRBJ2-7	NA	TRBV20-1	CSASNDGRDYGQYF	TGCAGTGCTAGTAACGACGGACGAGATTACGGGCAGTACTTC
NA	TRBJ2-4	NA	TRBV7-2	CASSSGTFLGKNIQYF	TGTGCCAGCAGCTCGGGGACATTTCTGGGCAAAAACATTCAGTACTTC
TRBD1	TRBJ1-2	NA	TRBV7-9	CASSLISPVGTGDGYTF	TGTGCCAGCAGCTTGATATCCCCCGTAGGGACAGGGGATGGCTACACCTTC
TRBD1	TRBJ2-3	NA	TRBV29-1	CSAAETGYDTDTQYF	TGCAGCGCTGCTGAGACAGGGTATGACACAGATACGCAGTATTTT
NA	TRBJ2-6	many	TRBV7-2	CASSLFMISGANVLTF	TGTGCCAGCAGCTTATTTATGATCTCTGGGGCCAACGTCCTGACTTTC
NA	TRBJ1-2	NA	TRBV12-3/TRBV12-4	CASSLDRARSNYGYTF	TGTGCCAGCAGTTTAGACAGGGCCCGGTCTAACTATGGCTACACCTTC
NA	TRBJ2-4	many	TRBV5-4	CASSLDYGTENIQYF	TGTGCCAGCAGCTTGGACTACGGGACCGAAAACATTCAGTACTTC
NA	TRBJ2-7	NA	TRBV7-9	CASSLFSRSGYEQYF	TGTGCCAGCAGCTTATTTTCCAGGTCGGGCTACGAGCAGTACTTC